This entry is about one T cell receptor (beta chain). Germline V CDR1 and CDR2: ENHRY, SYGVKD. Between the trimmed V and J ends, which lost 3 bases and 3 bases, there was a span of 12 bases. CDR3 size: 15 residues. TCRdb's copy holds only in-frame clones and misses some; the assay was immunoSEQ multiplex PCR. The sample records some 76,000 clones, around 92% being singletons. This specimen belongs to a study of control samples from healthy donors and cancer patients. The TCR originated in a man between 60 and 75 years old with lung cancer. The V gene is TRBV10-3, the J gene TRBJ1-5; D remains ambiguous. Sequencing was performed on PBMCs. The CDR3 DNA sequence: TGTGCCATCAGTGAAATAGAAGGGAACAATCAGCCCCAGCATTTT. It yields the protein CAISEIEGNNQPQHF.